Included here is one T cell receptor (beta chain) sequence, with context. The antigen is undetermined. Trimming removed 0 bases at V and 10 bases at J, with 10 bases between. The CDR3 runs to 12 residues. Germline V gene sequence: CDR1 DFQATT, CDR2 SNEGSKA (reference sequence). The sample comes from a study of T-cell memory formation after mild COVID-19. TCRdb reprocessed the 5' RACE reads with MiXCR, giving one entry per CDR3 protein. Of around 300,000 distinct CDR3 sequences listed, approximately 13% are singletons. Notes on the study in general: A second wave expanding day 15 to 37 was CD4+-biased; contracting clones were balanced.

The sequence was collected from a man between 18 and 29 years old who had mild COVID-19 (a few samples of this study predate the infection). Cell type and time point are not known. The chain couples TRBV20-1 to TRBJ2-1; no firm D call. The sequenced material came from PBMCs or a T cell subset sorted from them (not recorded which). CDR3 sequence: CSARDEGFEQFF. CDR3 bases: TGCAGTGCTAGAGATGAAGGTTTCGAGCAGTTCTTC.